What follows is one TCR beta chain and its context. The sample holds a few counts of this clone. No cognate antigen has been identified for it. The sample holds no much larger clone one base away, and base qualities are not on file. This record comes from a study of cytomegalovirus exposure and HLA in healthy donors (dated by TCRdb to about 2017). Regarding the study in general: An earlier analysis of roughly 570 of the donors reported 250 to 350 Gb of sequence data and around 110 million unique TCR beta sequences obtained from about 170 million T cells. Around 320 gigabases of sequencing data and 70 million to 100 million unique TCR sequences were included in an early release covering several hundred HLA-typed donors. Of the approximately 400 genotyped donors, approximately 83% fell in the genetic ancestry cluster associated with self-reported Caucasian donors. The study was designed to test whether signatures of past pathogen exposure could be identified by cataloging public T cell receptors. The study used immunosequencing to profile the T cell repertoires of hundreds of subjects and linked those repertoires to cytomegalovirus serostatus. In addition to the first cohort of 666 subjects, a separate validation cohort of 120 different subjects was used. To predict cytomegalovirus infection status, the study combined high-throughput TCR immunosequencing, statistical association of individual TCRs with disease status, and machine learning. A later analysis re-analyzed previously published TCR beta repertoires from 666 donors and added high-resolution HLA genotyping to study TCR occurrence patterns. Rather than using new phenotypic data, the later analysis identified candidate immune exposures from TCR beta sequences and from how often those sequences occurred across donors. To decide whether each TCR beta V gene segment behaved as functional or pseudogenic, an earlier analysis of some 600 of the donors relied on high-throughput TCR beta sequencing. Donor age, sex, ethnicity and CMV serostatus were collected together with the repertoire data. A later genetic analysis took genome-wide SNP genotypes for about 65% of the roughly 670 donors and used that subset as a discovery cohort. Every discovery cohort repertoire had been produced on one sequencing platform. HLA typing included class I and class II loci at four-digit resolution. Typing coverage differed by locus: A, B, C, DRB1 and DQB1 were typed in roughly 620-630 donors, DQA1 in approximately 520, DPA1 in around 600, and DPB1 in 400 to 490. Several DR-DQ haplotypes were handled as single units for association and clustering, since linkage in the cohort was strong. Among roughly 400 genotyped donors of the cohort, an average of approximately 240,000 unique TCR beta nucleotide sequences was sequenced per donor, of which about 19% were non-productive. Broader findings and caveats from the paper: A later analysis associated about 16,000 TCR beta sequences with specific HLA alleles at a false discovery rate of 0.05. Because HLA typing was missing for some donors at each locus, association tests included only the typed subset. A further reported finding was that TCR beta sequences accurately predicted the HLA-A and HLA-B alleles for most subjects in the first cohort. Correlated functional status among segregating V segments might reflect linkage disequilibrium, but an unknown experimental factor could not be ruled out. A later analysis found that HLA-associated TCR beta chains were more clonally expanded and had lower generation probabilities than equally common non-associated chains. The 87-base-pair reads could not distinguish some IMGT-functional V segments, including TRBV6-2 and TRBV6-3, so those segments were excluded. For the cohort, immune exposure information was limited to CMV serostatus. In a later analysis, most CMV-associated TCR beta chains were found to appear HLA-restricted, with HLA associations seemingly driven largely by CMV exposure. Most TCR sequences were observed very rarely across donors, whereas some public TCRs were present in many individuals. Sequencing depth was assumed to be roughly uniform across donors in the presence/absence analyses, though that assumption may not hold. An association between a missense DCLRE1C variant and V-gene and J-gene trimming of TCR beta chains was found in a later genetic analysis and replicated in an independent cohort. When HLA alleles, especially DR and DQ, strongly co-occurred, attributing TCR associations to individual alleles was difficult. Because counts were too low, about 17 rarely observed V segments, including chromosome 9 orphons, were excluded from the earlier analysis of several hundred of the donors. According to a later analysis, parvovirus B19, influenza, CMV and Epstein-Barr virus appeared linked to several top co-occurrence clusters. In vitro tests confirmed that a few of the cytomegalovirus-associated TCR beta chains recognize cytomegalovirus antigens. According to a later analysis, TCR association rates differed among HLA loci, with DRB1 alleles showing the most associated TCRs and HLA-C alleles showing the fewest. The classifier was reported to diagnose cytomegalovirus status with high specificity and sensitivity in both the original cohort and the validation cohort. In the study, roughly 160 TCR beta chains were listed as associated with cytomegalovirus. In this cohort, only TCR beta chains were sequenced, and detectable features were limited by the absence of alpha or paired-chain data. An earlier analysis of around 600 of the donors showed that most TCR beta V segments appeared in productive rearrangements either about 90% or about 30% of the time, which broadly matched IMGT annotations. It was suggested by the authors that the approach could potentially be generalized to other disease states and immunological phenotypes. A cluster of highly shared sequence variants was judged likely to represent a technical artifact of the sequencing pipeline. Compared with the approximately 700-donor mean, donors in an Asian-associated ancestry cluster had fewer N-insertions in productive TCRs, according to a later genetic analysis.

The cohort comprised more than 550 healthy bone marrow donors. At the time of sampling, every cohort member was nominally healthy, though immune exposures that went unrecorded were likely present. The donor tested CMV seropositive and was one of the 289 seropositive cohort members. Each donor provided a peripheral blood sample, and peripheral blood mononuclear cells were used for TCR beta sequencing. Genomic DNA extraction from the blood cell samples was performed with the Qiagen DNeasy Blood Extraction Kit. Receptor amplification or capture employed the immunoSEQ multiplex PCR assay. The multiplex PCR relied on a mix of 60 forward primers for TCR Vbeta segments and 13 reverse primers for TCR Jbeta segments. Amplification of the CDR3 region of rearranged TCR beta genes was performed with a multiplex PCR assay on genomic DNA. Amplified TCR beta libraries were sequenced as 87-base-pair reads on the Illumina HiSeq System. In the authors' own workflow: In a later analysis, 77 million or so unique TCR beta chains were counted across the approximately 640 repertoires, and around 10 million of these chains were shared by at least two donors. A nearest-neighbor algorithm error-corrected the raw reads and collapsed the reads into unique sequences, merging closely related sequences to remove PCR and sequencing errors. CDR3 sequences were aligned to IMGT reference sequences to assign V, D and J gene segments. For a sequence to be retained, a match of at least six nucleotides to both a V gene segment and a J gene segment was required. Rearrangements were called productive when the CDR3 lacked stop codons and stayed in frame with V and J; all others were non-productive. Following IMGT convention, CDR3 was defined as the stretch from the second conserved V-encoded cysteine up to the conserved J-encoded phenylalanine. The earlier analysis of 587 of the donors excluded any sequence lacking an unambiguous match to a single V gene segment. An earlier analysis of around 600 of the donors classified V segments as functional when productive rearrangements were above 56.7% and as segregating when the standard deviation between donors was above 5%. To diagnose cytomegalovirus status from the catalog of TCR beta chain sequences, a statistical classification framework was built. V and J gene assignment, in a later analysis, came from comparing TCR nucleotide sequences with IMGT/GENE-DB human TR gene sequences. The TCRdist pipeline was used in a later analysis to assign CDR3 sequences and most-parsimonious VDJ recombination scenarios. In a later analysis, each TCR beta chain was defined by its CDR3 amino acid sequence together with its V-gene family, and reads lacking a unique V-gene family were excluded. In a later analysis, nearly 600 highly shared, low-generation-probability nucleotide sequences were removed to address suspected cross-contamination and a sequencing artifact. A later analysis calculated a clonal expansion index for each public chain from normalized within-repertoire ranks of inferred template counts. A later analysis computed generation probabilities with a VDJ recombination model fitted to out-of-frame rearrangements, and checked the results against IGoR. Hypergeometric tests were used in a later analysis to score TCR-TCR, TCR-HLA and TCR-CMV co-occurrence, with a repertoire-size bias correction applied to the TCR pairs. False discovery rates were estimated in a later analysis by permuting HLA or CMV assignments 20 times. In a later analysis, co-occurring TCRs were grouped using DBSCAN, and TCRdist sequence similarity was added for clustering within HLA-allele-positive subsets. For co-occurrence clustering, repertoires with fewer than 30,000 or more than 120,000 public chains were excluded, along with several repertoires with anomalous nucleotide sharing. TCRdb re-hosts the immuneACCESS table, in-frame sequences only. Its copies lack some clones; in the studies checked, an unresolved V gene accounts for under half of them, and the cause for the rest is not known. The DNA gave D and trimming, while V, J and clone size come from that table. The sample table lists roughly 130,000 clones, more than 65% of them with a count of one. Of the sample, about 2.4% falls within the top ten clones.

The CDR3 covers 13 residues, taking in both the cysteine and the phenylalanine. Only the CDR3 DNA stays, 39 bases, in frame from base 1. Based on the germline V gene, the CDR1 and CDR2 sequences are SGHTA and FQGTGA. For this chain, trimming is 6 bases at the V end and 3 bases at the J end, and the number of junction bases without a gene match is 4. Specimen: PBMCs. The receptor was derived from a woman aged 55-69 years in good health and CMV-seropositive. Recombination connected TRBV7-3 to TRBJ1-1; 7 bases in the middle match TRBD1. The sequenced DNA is TGTGCCAGCAGGCCAACAGGGGACACTGAAGCTTTCTTT. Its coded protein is CASRPTGDTEAFF.